The 25 T cell receptor beta chains presented below share a single source sample, sequenced in a study of identifying expanded T cells in peripheral blood. The data were produced by immunoSEQ multiplex PCR, yet TCRdb's version contains in-frame clones alone and is incomplete. This sample has 50,000 to 75,000 clones, with under 85% found just once. The sequenced material came from blood. The source of these receptors is a person aged 18 to 75 in good health.

V and J are TRBV6-4 and TRBJ2-3; 9 bases are shared with TRBD1. The junction had 5 bases not matched to a gene; V was cut back by 6 bases and J by 1 base. This CDR3 has 15 amino acids. Germline values: CDR1 MRHNA, CDR2 SNTAGT. This CDR3 is CASSARTGGTDTQYF. CDR3 nucleotides: TGTGCCAGCAGCGCGAGGACAGGGGGCACAGATACGCAGTATTTT.

In this sample, this clone turned up once. Other DNA sequences of this sample code for an identical CDR3. This chain connects TRBV5-1 to TRBJ2-3; D is tentatively TRBD1 or TRBD2 (5 bases each). The CDR3 runs to 16 residues. Germline V gene data show CDR1 as SGHRS and CDR2 as YFSETQ. V was cut by 1 base and J by 0 bases, with 12 bases left in between. The CDR3 region is CASSLSAGASTDTQYF. In DNA, the CDR3 is TGCGCCAGCAGCTTGTCGGCCGGGGCTAGCACAGATACGCAGTATTTT.

J is TRBJ2-7 and V is TRBV2, with 8 bases matching TRBD1. The CDR3 contains 16 residues. After removal of 0 bases from V and 2 bases from J, the junction contained 6 bases not matched to a gene. CDR1 and CDR2 from the germline V gene are SNHLY and FYNNEI. CDR3 region: CASSEARTGTAYEQYF. Here the CDR3 DNA reads TGTGCCAGCAGTGAAGCTAGGACAGGGACGGCCTACGAGCAGTACTTC.

This rearrangement joins TRBV9 to TRBJ2-1, with 13 positions matching TRBD2. With V trimmed by 4 bases and J by 10 bases, 8 bases remained unmatched. Germline V lookup: CDR1 SGDLS, CDR2 YYNGEE. CDR3 length equals 15 residues. The chain's CDR3 is CASSQGTSGTGEQFF. The CDR3 nucleotides are TGTGCCAGCAGCCAAGGGACTAGCGGGACTGGAGAGCAGTTCTTC.

J is TRBJ2-3 and V is TRBV7-3; the D gene is possibly TRBD1 (6 bases). This CDR3 has 14 residues. V was trimmed by 5 bases and J by 4 bases, leaving 13 bases between them. Per the germline V gene, CDR1 is SGHTA and CDR2 is FQGTGA. DNA for the CDR3: TGTGCCAGCAGCCCAGGGGACACCTCAGATACGCAGTATTTT. Its translation is CASSPGDTSDTQYF. Complete variable domain (other parts from reference TRBV7-3 and TRBJ2-3): GAGVSQTPSNKVTEKGKYVELRCDPISGHTALYWYRQSLGQGPEFLIYFQGTGAADDSGLPNDRFFAVRPEGSVSTLKIQRTERGDSAVYLCASSPGDTSDTQYFGPGTRLTVL.

The chain is built from TRBV4-2 and TRBJ2-7; TRBD1 matches at 7 bases. The CDR3 covers 15 residues. The V and J ends lost 0 bases and 3 bases, in that order; junction bases with no gene match: 5. CDR1 is LGHNA and CDR2 is YNFKEQ in the germline V gene. The CDR3 sequence: CASSQEGAGGYEQYF. The DNA of the CDR3 is TGTGCCAGCAGCCAAGAAGGGGCAGGGGGCTACGAGCAGTACTTC.

The chain is built from TRBV7-9 and TRBJ1-1, with D hard to call. Germline-derived CDR1 and CDR2 are SEHNR and FQNEAQ (reference sequence). V was clipped by 5 bases and J by 1 base, with 8 bases between them. The CDR3 is 13 amino acids. In nucleotides, the CDR3 is TGTGCCAGCAGCCGACCCACGAACACTGAAGCTTTCTTT. Its translation is CASSRPTNTEAFF. Based on the CDR3 plus reference TRBV7-9 and TRBJ1-1, the full variable domain is DTGVSQNPRHKITKRGQNVTFRCDPISEHNRLYWYRQTLGQGPEFLTYFQNEAQLEKSRLLSDRFSAERPKGSFSTLEIQRTEQGDSAMYLCASSRPTNTEAFFGQGTRLTVV.

The chain recombines TRBV29-1 with TRBJ2-1, with 12 positions matching TRBD2. V lost 4 bases, J lost 2 bases, and 12 bases stayed unmatched. The CDR3 runs to 18 residues. CDR1 SQVTM and CDR2 ANQGSEA come from the germline V gene. Here the CDR3 DNA reads TGCAGCGTTGTGACTAGCGGGGGTTACACTTTAACCTACAATGAGCAGTTCTTC. Its protein is CSVVTSGGYTLTYNEQFF.

The chain combines TRBV6-1 with TRBJ1-5; tentatively, D is TRBD1 (6 bases). The CDR3 spans 15 residues. Germline V gene sequence: CDR1 MNHNS, CDR2 SASEGT. Trimming left V 4 bases short and J 0 bases short, with 10 bases between. In nucleotides, the CDR3 is TGTGCCAGCAGTGTGAGGGGGAATAGCAATCAGCCCCAGCATTTT. Its translation is CASSVRGNSNQPQHF.

This sequence joins TRBV30 and TRBJ1-1; TRBD1 might be the D (6 bases). Germline CDR1 and CDR2: GTSNPN and SVGIG (reference sequence). The germline V and J ends were trimmed by 2 bases and 8 bases, with 15 bases remaining between them. CDR3 length equals 13 residues. The chain's CDR3 is CAWSWGSGQEAFF. CDR3 bases: TGTGCCTGGAGTTGGGGCTCAGGACAGGAAGCTTTCTTT.

The chain joins TRBV7-3 to TRBJ2-3; D remains unclear. The CDR3 spans 14 residues. V was pared by 6 bases and J by 1 base, with 11 bases between. Germline V gene lookup returns CDR1 SGHTA and CDR2 FQGTGA. Here the CDR3 reads CASSRLARTDTQYF. CDR3 nucleotide sequence: TGTGCCAGCAGTCGCTTAGCCCGCACAGATACGCAGTATTTT.

The V gene is TRBV9, the J gene TRBJ1-3; no clear D gene. This CDR3 has 14 amino acids. With 4 bases removed from V and 0 bases from J, the gap between germline ends came to 8 bases. Germline-derived CDR1 and CDR2 are SGDLS and YYNGEE. CDR3 coding DNA: TGTGCCAGCAGCCCTTACAACTCTGGAAACACCATATATTTT. This codes for CASSPYNSGNTIYF.

For this clone: At one end, the junction sequence differs from germline, possibly due to a read error. The V call is TRBV5-4, the J call TRBJ2-7, with 7 nucleotides matching TRBD1. This CDR3 comprises 13 residues. Germline V gives CDR1 SGHNT, CDR2 YYREEE (reference sequence). The CDR3, as DNA: TGCGCCAGCAGCCAAGGGGACAGTGTCAAGCAGTACTTC. Translating it yields CASSQGDSVKQYF.

The chain has TRBV10-3 and TRBJ1-1; D perhaps matches TRBD1 (5 bases). CDR3 length: 15 residues. Germline V lookup: CDR1 ENHRY, CDR2 SYGVKD. Trimming removed 2 bases from V and 1 base from J, with 11 bases in between. CDR3 region: CAISEEGGGNTEAFF. In DNA, the CDR3 is TGTGCCATCAGTGAGGAGGGTGGGGGGAACACTGAAGCTTTCTTT.

The J gene is TRBJ1-1, the V gene TRBV14; TRBD1 is a possible D gene (6 bases). V gave up 5 bases and J gave up 0 bases, with 10 bases separating them. The CDR3 consists of 14 residues. The germline V gene has CDR1 SGHDN and CDR2 FVKESK. CDR3 coding DNA: TGTGCCAGCAGCACACAGGGATTGAACACTGAAGCTTTCTTT. This codes for CASSTQGLNTEAFF. The variable domain in full, with the rest retrieved from reference TRBV14 and TRBJ1-1, is EAGVTQFPSHSVIEKGQTVTLRCDPISGHDNLYWYRRVMGKEIKFLLHFVKESKQDESGMPNNRFLAERTGGTYSTLKVQPAELEDSGVYFCASSTQGLNTEAFFGQGTRLTVV.

Turning to this clone: One end of the junction does not line up with germline, which may come from a read error. This CDR3 is also generated by other DNA sequences in the sample. The V and J genes are TRBV10-3 and TRBJ1-2; D remains ambiguous. Germline lookup yields CDR1 ENHRY and CDR2 SYGVKD. CDR3 size: 12 residues. The chain's CDR3 is CAISYGKGGYTF. In DNA form, the CDR3 reads TGTGCTATCAGTTACGGAAAGGGCGGCTACACCTTC.

The chain has TRBV10-3 and TRBJ2-3, with 11 bases aligning to TRBD1. CDR3 length equals 18 residues. V lost 2 bases to trimming and J lost 4 bases; unmatched junction nucleotides: 11. CDR1 ENHRY and CDR2 SYGVKD come from the germline V gene. CDR3 amino acids: CAISESSRDRGWADTQYF. DNA of the CDR3: TGTGCCATCAGTGAGAGTAGCCGGGACAGGGGGTGGGCAGATACGCAGTATTTT.

The genes are TRBV6-5 and TRBJ1-5; no firm D call. CDR1 and CDR2 from the germline V gene are MNHEY and SVGAGI. V lost 10 bases and J lost 4, with 14 bases in between. This CDR3 region has 13 residues. The CDR3 protein is CATNAKENQPQHF. CDR3 DNA sequence: TGTGCCACCAACGCGAAGGAAAATCAGCCCCAGCATTTT.

This rearrangement joins TRBV2 to TRBJ2-2, with D hard to call. This CDR3 spans 15 amino acids. The V gene's germline CDR1 is SNHLY and CDR2 FYNNEI. V lost 8 bases, J lost 1 base, and 14 bases lay in between. DNA of the CDR3: TGTGCCAGCCGACTCGTTCGACTGAACACCGGGGAGCTGTTTTTT. Protein product: CASRLVRLNTGELFF.

V and J are TRBV6-5 and TRBJ1-1; unclear D gene. The germline CDR1 and CDR2 sequences are MNHEY and SVGAGI. Trimming cost V 0 bases and J 6 bases, with 5 bases left between them. The CDR3 totals 12 residues. CDR3 sequence reads: CASSYSVAEAFF. In DNA form, the CDR3 reads TGTGCCAGCAGTTACTCTGTTGCTGAAGCTTTCTTT.

V is TRBV23-1 and J is TRBJ2-5, with D tentatively TRBD1 (5 bases). TRBV23-1 is filed as an ORF, its function uncertain. The CDR3 has 17 amino acids. Trimming took 1 base from V and 6 from J, leaving 21 bases between them. The DNA for the CDR3 is TGCGCCAGCAGTCAATGGGGCAGGGAATGTGCCATGAAGACCCAGTACTTC. Amino acids: CASSQWGRECAMKTQYF.

CDR3 region: CASRSPVGYYGYTF. For the CDR3, the DNA is TGTGCAAGTCGCTCACCCGTAGGATACTATGGCTACACCTTC. The genes are TRBV12-2 and TRBJ1-2. TRBV12-2 is described as a pseudogene. The CDR3 extends over 14 amino acids.

The V gene is TRBV10-3, the J gene TRBJ1-2; TRBD1 matches 7 bases. The V and J ends lost 6 bases and 3 bases, in that order; junction bases with no gene match: 10. The germline V gene has CDR1 ENHRY and CDR2 SYGVKD. The CDR3 has 15 amino acids. The CDR3 loop is CAIRERLGTDYGYTF. The CDR3 region has the DNA TGTGCCATCAGAGAGCGACTTGGGACAGACTATGGCTACACCTTC.

In nucleotides, the CDR3 is TGTGCCAGCAGTCGGACTAGCGGGGGGGCGGGTGAGCAGTACGTC. Translation: CASSRTSGGAGEQYV. The rearrangement links TRBV6-5 to TRBJ2-7; 15 bases line up with TRBD2. The CDR3 loop spans 15 amino acids. V lost 5 bases, J lost 7 bases, and 6 bases stayed unmatched. Germline V gene lookup returns CDR1 MNHEY and CDR2 SVGAGI.

This chain links TRBV9 with TRBJ2-7; D might be TRBD1 (6 bases). The CDR3 is 12 amino acids. CDR1 and CDR2 (germline): SGDLS, YYNGEE. V was cut by 5 bases and J by 6 bases, with 12 bases left in between. CDR3 in amino acids: CASSPPRGEQYF. CDR3 nucleotide sequence: TGTGCCAGCAGTCCCCCCAGGGGCGAGCAGTACTTC. The full variable domain, completed using reference TRBV9 and TRBJ2-7, is DSGVTQTPKHLITATGQRVTLRCSPRSGDLSVYWYQQSLDQGLQFLIQYYNGEERAKGNILERFSAQQFPDLHSELNLSSLELGDSALYFCASSPPRGEQYFGPGTRLTVT.